Presented here are 13 T cell receptor beta chains from one specimen sequenced in a study of T cell repertoires and HLA-DP antigens. These receptors have no known antigen. Only in-frame clones appear in the TCRdb table, and some are missing; sequencing was by immunoSEQ multiplex PCR. The top ten hold about 1.6% of the sample, which has 65,000 to 90,000 clones, around 77% seen once. Sequenced input: CD4+ T cells from PBMCs. The receptors here all came from a man in his fifties or sixties in good health and CMV-seronegative.

The chain recombines TRBV5-1 with TRBJ2-7, with TRBD1 matching 9 bases. This CDR3 comprises 15 residues. Trimming at V came to 3 bases and at J to 9 bases, leaving 13 bases not matched to a gene. Germline assignment: CDR1 SGHRS and CDR2 YFSETQ. CDR3 nucleotide sequence: TGCGCCAGCAGCTCACAGGGGGCCGCCAGGGAAGTGCAGTACGTC. It is translated as CASSSQGAAREVQYV.

The chain couples TRBV5-6 to TRBJ2-5, with D possibly being TRBD2 (5 bases). CDR3 length: 16 amino acids. Per the germline V gene, CDR1 is SGHDT and CDR2 is YYEEEE. V lost 0 bases to trimming and J lost 2 bases, with 14 bases between them. The CDR3 spells CASSLVGVRRQETQYF. DNA for the CDR3: TGTGCCAGCAGCTTGGTTGGGGTGCGGAGGCAAGAGACCCAGTACTTC.

This chain uses TRBV5-6 with TRBJ2-1; 7 bases are a match to TRBD1. Germline-derived CDR1 and CDR2 are SGHDT and YYEEEE. The length of the CDR3 is 15 residues. V shed 6 bases and J 3 bases; nucleotides not matched to a gene: 9. The DNA of the CDR3 is TGTGCCAGCAACCCTACGGGACAGAACTACAATGAGCAGTTCTTC. Its translation: CASNPTGQNYNEQFF.

This chain uses TRBV4-2 with TRBJ2-3; D might be TRBD2 (5 bases). The germline CDR1 and CDR2 sequences are LGHNA and YNFKEQ. The CDR3 consists of 14 residues. Trimming removed 0 bases at V and 4 bases at J, with 8 bases between. Here the CDR3 DNA reads TGTGCCAGCAGCCAAGATCGGGGTCCAGATACGCAGTATTTT. It translates to CASSQDRGPDTQYF.

The chain carries TRBV11-2 and TRBJ2-3; the match to TRBD2 covers 11 bases. From germline, CDR1 is SGHAT and CDR2 FQNNGV. Germline trimming cut 5 bases from V and 4 bases from J; bases unmatched to any gene: 8. CDR3 length equals 16 residues. The CDR3 sequence: CASSQRLAGTADTQYF. In DNA, the CDR3 is TGTGCCAGCAGCCAGAGACTAGCGGGGACCGCAGATACGCAGTATTTT.

This clone has only one observation. The chain couples TRBV6-5 to TRBJ2-1; TRBD2 matches at 9 bases. The germline gives CDR1 MNHEY, CDR2 SVGAGI. This CDR3 comprises 15 residues. Losses at the gene ends were 2 bases for V and 4 bases for J; bases not matched to a gene: 3. The DNA for the CDR3 is TGTGCCAGCAGTTACGAGACTAGCGGATACAATGAGCAGTTCTTC. Translation gives CASSYETSGYNEQFF.

This clone was picked up one time. The gene calls are TRBV10-2 and TRBJ2-3; 7 bases map to TRBD2. Per germline, CDR1 WSHSY and CDR2 SAAADI. This CDR3 has 15 residues. The V and J ends lost 4 bases and 1 base, in that order; junction bases with no gene match: 5. The CDR3 reads CASSVKGLRTDTQYF. The CDR3 DNA reads as TGCGCCAGCAGTGTGAAGGGACTACGCACAGATACGCAGTATTTT.

Only one count was recorded for this clone. V gene TRBV10-3 combines with J gene TRBJ2-5, with a possible D match to TRBD1 (6 bases). V was clipped by 10 bases and J by 3 bases, with 9 bases between them. Germline assignment: CDR1 ENHRY and CDR2 SYGVKD. The CDR3 consists of 11 residues. This chain's CDR3 is CATKGEETQYF. CDR3 sequence (DNA): TGTGCCACCAAGGGGGAAGAGACCCAGTACTTC.

The chain couples TRBV4-1 to TRBJ2-2, with 8 bases lining up with TRBD1. The CDR3 is 17 residues long. Germline assignment: CDR1 MGHRA and CDR2 YSYEKL. Trimming at V came to 0 bases and at J to 2 bases, leaving 5 bases not matched to a gene. CDR3 nucleotide sequence: TGCGCCAGCAGCCAAGATTCGGCAGGGGGCAACACCGGGGAGCTGTTTTTT. The encoded protein is CASSQDSAGGNTGELFF.

This clone appeared a single time. The chain is built from TRBV12-2 and TRBJ2-7; TRBD1 is taken as the D call from the table, unchecked against the DNA. TRBV12-2 is assigned pseudogene status. This CDR3 contains 12 residues. The CDR3 here is CASRGRGYEQYF. The CDR3 DNA follows: TGTGCAAGTCGCGGCAGGGGGTACGAGCAGTACTTC.

The DNA for the CDR3 is TGTGCCAGCAGTCCTTATGGGGGACGCCTGGGGGGCACCGGGGAGCTGTTTTTT. This encodes CASSPYGGRLGGTGELFF. The rearrangement joins TRBV28 to TRBJ2-2, with D maybe TRBD2 (6 bases). Between the trimmed V and J ends, which lost 5 bases and 4 bases, there was a span of 23 bases. The CDR3 contains 18 residues. Germline loops: CDR1 MDHEN, CDR2 SYDVKM.

The genes are TRBV7-2 and TRBJ1-4; the match to TRBD1 covers 10 bases. There are 18 residues in the CDR3. Germline CDR1 reads SGHTA; CDR2 reads FQGNSA. J was trimmed by 8 bases and V by 5 bases; bases with no gene match: 17. CDR3 region: CASSPLWGQGISEEKLFF. The CDR3, as DNA: TGTGCCAGCAGCCCTCTTTGGGGACAGGGGATTTCAGAGGAAAAACTGTTTTTT.

This chain links TRBV19 with TRBJ2-4; 8 bases align to TRBD1. CDR1 LNHDA and CDR2 SQIVND come from the germline V gene (reference sequence). The CDR3 has 16 amino acids. The V segment lost 3 bases and the J segment 0 bases; nucleotides outside the gene matches: 4. The CDR3 is CASSIRTGLAKNIQYF. DNA for the CDR3: TGTGCCAGTAGTATTCGGACAGGGTTAGCCAAAAACATTCAGTACTTC.